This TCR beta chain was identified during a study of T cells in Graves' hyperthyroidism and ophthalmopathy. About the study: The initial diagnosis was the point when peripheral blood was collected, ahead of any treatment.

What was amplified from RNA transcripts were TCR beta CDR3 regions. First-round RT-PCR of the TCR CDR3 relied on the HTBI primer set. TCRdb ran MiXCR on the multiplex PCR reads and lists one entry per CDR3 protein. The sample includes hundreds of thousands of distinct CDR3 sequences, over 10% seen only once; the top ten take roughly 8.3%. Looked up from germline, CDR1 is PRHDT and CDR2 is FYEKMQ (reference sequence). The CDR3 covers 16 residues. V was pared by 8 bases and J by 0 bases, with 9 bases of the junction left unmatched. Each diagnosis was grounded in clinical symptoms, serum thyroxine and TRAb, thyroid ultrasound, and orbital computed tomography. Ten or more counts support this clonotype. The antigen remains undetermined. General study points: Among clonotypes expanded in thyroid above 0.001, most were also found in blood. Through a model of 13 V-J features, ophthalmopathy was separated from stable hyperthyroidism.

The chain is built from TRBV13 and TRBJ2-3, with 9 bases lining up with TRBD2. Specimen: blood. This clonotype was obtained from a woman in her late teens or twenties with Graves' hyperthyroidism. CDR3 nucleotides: TGTGCCAGCCAAACACAGCTAGCGGGGAGCACAGATACGCAGTATTTT. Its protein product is CASQTQLAGSTDTQYF. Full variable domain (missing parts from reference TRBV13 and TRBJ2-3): AAGVIQSPRHLIKEKRETATLKCYPIPRHDTVYWYQQGPGQDPQFLISFYEKMQSDKGSIPDRFSAQQFSDYHSELNMSSLELGDSALYFCASQTQLAGSTDTQYFGPGTRLTVL.